Listed below are T cell receptor beta chains from one sample, sequenced in a study of tumor-infiltrating lymphocytes in localized non-small cell lung cancer. Assay used: immunoSEQ multiplex PCR; TCRdb lists only in-frame clones, some missing. The table includes under 25,000 clones, about three fifths detected once. What was sequenced was lung tumor tissue. The receptors were sampled from a human donor with non-small cell lung cancer. Each CDR3 is given with its conserved first and last residue. A D gene is named only where the DNA matches it firmly. Clone size is stated in some rows and not others, as once, few, many or a class when expanded.

cdr3_length: 15
j_call: TRBJ2-1
clone_size: NA
d_call: NA
v_call: TRBV5-1
cdr3_aa: CASSLRGAEYNEQFF
cdr3_nt: TGCGCCAGCAGCTTGAGAGGAGCGGAGTACAATGAGCAGTTCTTC

cdr3_length: 14
j_call: TRBJ1-3
clone_size: NA
d_call: NA
v_call: TRBV10-3
cdr3_aa: CAISEPVPGNTIYF
cdr3_nt: TGTGCCATCAGTGAGCCGGTCCCTGGAAACACCATATATTTT

cdr3_length: 13
j_call: TRBJ2-7
clone_size: NA
d_call: TRBD1
v_call: TRBV5-6
cdr3_aa: CASSDRGYYEQYF
cdr3_nt: TGTGCCAGCAGTGACAGGGGGTACTACGAGCAGTACTTC

cdr3_length: 12
j_call: TRBJ2-3
clone_size: NA
d_call: NA
v_call: TRBV7-2
cdr3_aa: CASSFERATQYF
cdr3_nt: TGTGCCAGCAGCTTTGAGCGCGCTACGCAGTATTTT

cdr3_length: 14
j_call: TRBJ1-4
clone_size: NA
d_call: NA
v_call: TRBV18
cdr3_aa: CASSPRATNEKLFF
cdr3_nt: TGTGCCAGCTCACCCAGGGCAACTAATGAAAAACTGTTTTTT

cdr3_length: 12
j_call: TRBJ2-7
clone_size: NA
d_call: NA
v_call: TRBV10-1
cdr3_aa: CASSESGREQYF
cdr3_nt: TGCGCCAGCAGTGAGTCTGGGCGTGAGCAGTACTTC

cdr3_length: 17
j_call: TRBJ2-5
clone_size: NA
d_call: NA
v_call: TRBV15
cdr3_aa: CATSREEGGLFQETQYF
cdr3_nt: TGTGCCACCAGCAGAGAGGAGGGGGGACTTTTCCAAGAGACCCAGTACTTC

cdr3_length: 15
j_call: TRBJ1-1
clone_size: NA
d_call: NA
v_call: TRBV5-4
cdr3_aa: CASSNFRWETTEAFF
cdr3_nt: TGTGCCAGCAGCAATTTCCGTTGGGAGACCACTGAAGCTTTCTTT

cdr3_length: 14
j_call: TRBJ2-7
clone_size: NA
d_call: TRBD2
v_call: TRBV5-4
cdr3_aa: CASSLAGEVYEQYF
cdr3_nt: TGTGCCAGCAGCCTAGCGGGAGAGGTCTACGAGCAGTACTTC

cdr3_length: 12
j_call: TRBJ2-1
clone_size: NA
d_call: NA
v_call: TRBV5-1
cdr3_aa: CASRAGRNEQFF
cdr3_nt: TGCGCCAGCAGGGCAGGGAGGAATGAGCAGTTCTTC

cdr3_length: 14
j_call: TRBJ2-7
clone_size: NA
d_call: NA
v_call: TRBV19
cdr3_aa: CASSISAGRYEQYF
cdr3_nt: TGTGCCAGTAGTATCTCGGCAGGGCGGTACGAGCAGTACTTC

cdr3_length: 15
j_call: TRBJ1-2
clone_size: NA
d_call: NA
v_call: TRBV6-1
cdr3_aa: CASSEGPAANYGYTF
cdr3_nt: TGTGCCAGCAGTGAAGGTCCGGCCGCTAACTATGGCTACACCTTC

cdr3_length: 16
j_call: TRBJ2-3
clone_size: few
d_call: NA
v_call: TRBV4-2
cdr3_aa: CASSQGSQGGADTQYF
cdr3_nt: TGTGCCAGCAGCCAAGGATCTCAGGGTGGGGCAGATACGCAGTATTTT